This paragraph reports one T cell receptor beta chain. The sample originates from a study of T-cell memory formation after mild COVID-19. As for the study in general: For the most part, TCR clusters were specific to one donor.

The germline V gene encodes CDR1 SGHRS and CDR2 YFSETQ. The CDR3 loop spans 15 amino acids. Trimming left V 4 bases short and J 5 bases short, with 18 bases between. TCRdb re-analysed the 5' RACE reads in MiXCR, keeping a single row per CDR3 protein. Among fewer than 350,000 distinct CDR3 sequences, roughly an eighth were seen once, and the ten largest hold around a fifth. V usage is TRBV5-1 and J usage is TRBJ1-2, with D uncertain. This TCR was recovered from a man in his late teens or twenties who had mild COVID-19 (a few samples of this study predate the infection). Cell type and time point are not known. The specimen was PBMCs or a T cell subset sorted from them (not recorded which). CDR3 amino acids: CASSPDGRESYGYTF. CDR3 DNA: TGCGCCAGCAGCCCGGACGGGAGGGAATCATATGGCTACACCTTC.